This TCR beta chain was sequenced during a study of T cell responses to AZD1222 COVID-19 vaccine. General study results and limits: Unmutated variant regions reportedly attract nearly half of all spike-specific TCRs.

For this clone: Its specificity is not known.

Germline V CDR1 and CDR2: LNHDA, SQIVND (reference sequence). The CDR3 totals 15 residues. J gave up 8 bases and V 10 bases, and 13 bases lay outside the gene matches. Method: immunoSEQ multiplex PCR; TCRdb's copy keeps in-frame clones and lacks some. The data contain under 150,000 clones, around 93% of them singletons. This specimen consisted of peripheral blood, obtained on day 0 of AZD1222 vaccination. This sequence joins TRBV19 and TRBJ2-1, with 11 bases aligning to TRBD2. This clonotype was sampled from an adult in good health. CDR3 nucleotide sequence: TGTGCCACCCGGGGGGTAGCGGGGGGGCACCATGAGCAGTTCTTC. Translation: CATRGVAGGHHEQFF.